This passage covers 30 T cell receptor beta chains from one sample sequenced in a study of CD8 T cells in ankylosing spondylitis. Via MiXCR, TCRdb re-called the 5' RACE reads, giving one row per CDR3 protein. There are some 240,000 distinct CDR3 sequences in the sample; more than 15% occur only once, and about a third lies in the top ten. The specimen was blood, either unsorted or a sorted T cell fraction (not recorded which). Receptors were obtained from a male donor with ankylosing spondylitis or in good health (not recorded which).

The chain is built from TRBV5-6 and TRBJ2-7; 8 bases are a match to TRBD2. Germline CDR1 is SGHDT and CDR2 is YYEEEE. J gave up 2 bases and V 4 bases, and 2 bases lay outside the gene matches. The CDR3 length is 13 residues. CDR3 sequence: CASSILAAYEQYF. CDR3 DNA: TGTGCCAGCAGCATACTAGCGGCCTACGAGCAGTACTTC.

In its sample, this clonotype was seen a few times. The CDR3 nucleotides read TGTGCCAGCAGCGCCCGGACAGGGGTATTATGGGGCTACACCTTC. This encodes CASSARTGVLWGYTF. The chain joins TRBV27 to TRBJ1-2; 9 bases map to TRBD1. Unmatched junction bases numbered 13, after V lost 6 bases and J lost 8 bases. This CDR3 contains 15 residues. The germline V gene encodes CDR1 MNHEY and CDR2 SMNVEV (reference sequence).

At least ten counts were recorded for this clonotype. V gene TRBV4-1 combines with J gene TRBJ2-7; the D is unclear. CDR1 and CDR2 (germline): MGHRA, YSYEKL. Trimming stripped 0 bases from V and 3 bases from J, with 6 bases between. This CDR3 has 13 amino acids. CDR3 protein: CASSQEAHYEQYF. CDR3 in DNA: TGCGCCAGCAGCCAAGAAGCCCACTACGAGCAGTACTTC.

This clonotype was seen only a few times. This sequence joins TRBV7-9 and TRBJ2-1; no clear D. The V gene lost 4 bases and the J gene lost 5 bases, with 9 bases spanning the gap. CDR1 SEHNR and CDR2 FQNEAQ come from the germline V gene (reference sequence). The CDR3 runs to 13 residues. For the CDR3, the DNA is TGTGCCAGCAGCTCGAGCAGTGACAATGAGCAGTTCTTC. Its protein is CASSSSSDNEQFF.

Here the CDR3 reads CASSDSFPLSGANVLTF. The CDR3 bases are TGTGCCAGCAGCGATAGCTTTCCCCTCTCTGGGGCCAACGTCCTGACTTTC. The rearrangement links TRBV11-2 to TRBJ2-6; D uncertain. Germline V lookup: CDR1 SGHAT, CDR2 FQNNGV. The CDR3 contains 17 residues. The V gene lost 5 bases and the J gene lost 0 bases, with 14 bases spanning the gap.

This clonotype was seen many times. J is TRBJ1-3 and V is TRBV11-2, with no clear D. Germline V gives CDR1 SGHAT, CDR2 FQNNGV. The V end lost 4 bases, the J end lost 0 bases, and 16 bases lay between the germline ends. This CDR3 spans 17 amino acids. The CDR3 DNA reads TGTGCCAGCAGCTGGACCGGATCAGGTTACTCTGGAAACACCATATATTTT. Translated, it gives CASSWTGSGYSGNTIYF.

A few counts support this clonotype. The V gene is TRBV29-1, the J gene TRBJ2-3; 15 positions agree with TRBD2. The germline CDR1 and CDR2 sequences are SQVTM and ANQGSEA. V gave up 5 bases and J gave up 6 bases; unmatched junction bases: 9. The CDR3 runs to 16 residues. The CDR3 coding sequence is TGCAGCGTTTCAGGACTAGCGGGAGGGCCTGGTGATACGCAGTATTTT. Translated, it gives CSVSGLAGGPGDTQYF.

This clonotype was seen at least ten times. This chain connects TRBV12-3 or TRBV12-4 to TRBJ1-6, with unresolved D. V lost 2 bases and J lost 9, with 5 bases in between. The CDR3 runs to 12 residues. Here the CDR3 DNA reads TGTGCCAGCAGTTTACTCGGTTCACCCCTCCACTTT. Protein product: CASSLLGSPLHF.

The V and J genes are TRBV4-1 and TRBJ1-3, with D uncertain. V was cut by 0 bases and J by 0 bases, with 6 bases left in between. CDR1 is MGHRA and CDR2 is YSYEKL in the germline V gene. This CDR3 is 15 amino acids long. CDR3: CASSQEGRSGNTIYF. CDR3 nucleotide sequence: TGCGCCAGCAGCCAAGAAGGACGCTCTGGAAACACCATATATTTT.

This clonotype has at least ten counts. The chain joins TRBV7-9 to TRBJ2-7; D remains ambiguous. Deletions cut 5 bases from V and 7 bases from J, with 15 bases between. The germline V gene encodes CDR1 SEHNR and CDR2 FQNEAQ (reference sequence). The CDR3 sequence is 13 residues long. CDR3 sequence: CASSPPGGREQYF. The CDR3, as DNA: TGTGCCAGCAGCCCACCCGGTGGTCGGGAGCAGTACTTC.

The J gene is TRBJ2-1, the V gene TRBV12-5, with 12 bases matching TRBD2. From germline, CDR1 is LGHNT and CDR2 FRNRAP. This CDR3 has 15 residues. The ends lost 6 bases at V and 4 bases at J; junction bases unmatched: 4. The CDR3 coding sequence is TGTGCTAGTGGACGCGGGACTAGCGGGTACAATGAGCAGTTCTTC. This gives the protein CASGRGTSGYNEQFF.

The chain couples TRBV7-8 to TRBJ2-7; 8 bases map to TRBD2. Per the germline V gene, CDR1 is SGHVS and CDR2 is FQNEAQ. CDR3 length: 17 amino acids. The J segment lost 4 bases and the V segment lost 3 bases, leaving 14 bases of the junction unmatched. The CDR3 loop is CASSLDEAGEEGYEQYF. CDR3 DNA sequence: TGTGCCAGCAGCTTGGACGAAGCGGGAGAGGAAGGGTACGAGCAGTACTTC. Using reference TRBV7-8 and TRBJ2-7 for the parts outside the CDR3, the full variable domain is GAGVSQSPRYKVAKRGQDVALRCDPISGHVSLFWYQQALGQGPEFLTYFQNEAQLDKSGLPSDRFFAERPEGSVSTLKIQRTQQEDSAVYLCASSLDEAGEEGYEQYFGPGTRLTVT.

There are many counts of this clonotype. This chain uses TRBV9 with TRBJ2-7; 8 positions match TRBD1. The ends lost 0 bases at V and 3 bases at J; junction bases unmatched: 8. CDR3 size: 16 residues. Germline V gene sequence: CDR1 SGDLS, CDR2 YYNGEE. CDR3 region: CASSVDSWTGNYEQYF. The CDR3 nucleotides are TGTGCCAGCAGCGTAGATTCTTGGACAGGGAACTACGAGCAGTACTTC.

This clonotype was detected many times. The V gene is TRBV29-1, the J gene TRBJ2-5; D might be TRBD1 (7 bases). V gave up 6 bases and J gave up 2 bases, with 13 bases separating them. This CDR3 has 13 amino acids. The germline CDR1 and CDR2 sequences are SQVTM and ANQGSEA. Here the CDR3 reads CSVQGGRQETQYF. Written as DNA, the CDR3 is TGCAGCGTCCAGGGGGGACGACAAGAGACCCAGTACTTC.

This clonotype turned up a few times. V is TRBV2 and J is TRBJ2-2, with 7 bases matching TRBD2. The CDR3 is 15 amino acids. The ends lost 10 bases at V and 0 bases at J; junction bases unmatched: 8. The V gene's germline CDR1 is SNHLY and CDR2 FYNNEI. CDR3 sequence reads: CATSSGTTNTGELFF. DNA of the CDR3: TGTGCCACCTCCTCCGGGACTACGAACACCGGGGAGCTGTTTTTT.

This chain uses TRBV29-1 with TRBJ2-5; TRBD1 might be the D (6 bases). Trimming took 7 bases from V and 9 from J, leaving 24 bases between them. This CDR3 is 14 amino acids long. Per the germline V gene, CDR1 is SQVTM and CDR2 is ANQGSEA. CDR3 DNA: TGCAGCGCCGAGGGGGTGGAGGTTTCGGAGTCCCAGTACTTC. Translating it yields CSAEGVEVSESQYF.

This clonotype was counted ten times or more. The J gene is TRBJ2-5, the V gene TRBV6-1, with 7 bases lining up with TRBD2. CDR3 length: 16 amino acids. Germline assignment: CDR1 MNHNS and CDR2 SASEGT. The J segment lost 2 bases and the V segment lost 5 bases, leaving 11 bases of the junction unmatched. The CDR3 is CASSRREVAVQETQYF. The CDR3 DNA reads TGTGCCAGCAGTCGACGGGAGGTAGCGGTGCAAGAGACCCAGTACTTC.

This rearrangement joins TRBV28 to TRBJ2-4; 9 bases are a match to TRBD1. CDR3 length: 16 residues. CDR1 MDHEN and CDR2 SYDVKM come from the germline V gene. The V segment lost 4 bases and the J segment 5 bases; nucleotides outside the gene matches: 9. Written as DNA, the CDR3 is TGTGCCAGCAGTTCCATGGACAGGGGAGATGAAAACATTCAGTACTTC. Its protein is CASSSMDRGDENIQYF.

This clonotype was seen a handful of times. V is TRBV20-1 and J is TRBJ2-7; D might be TRBD1 (5 bases). The germline V and J ends were trimmed by 6 bases and 6 bases, with 12 bases remaining between them. The length of the CDR3 is 11 residues. CDR1 is DFQATT and CDR2 is SNEGSKA in the germline V gene (reference sequence). CDR3 in amino acids: CSATDSLEQYF. The DNA for the CDR3 is TGCAGTGCCACCGACAGCCTCGAGCAGTACTTC.

The chain joins TRBV12-3 or TRBV12-4 to TRBJ1-2, with a weak D call TRBD1 (5 bases). The CDR3 totals 13 residues. V dropped 3 bases and J dropped 4 bases, with 9 bases sitting between them. CDR3 residues: CASSFGGGYGYTF. CDR3 in DNA: TGTGCCAGCAGTTTCGGGGGAGGCTATGGCTACACCTTC.

The rearrangement uses TRBV5-1 and TRBJ2-7; tentative D call: TRBD1 (5 bases). The CDR3 extends over 15 amino acids. CDR1 and CDR2 from the germline V gene are SGHRS and YFSETQ. Trimming stripped 4 bases from V and 4 bases from J, with 18 bases between. This chain's CDR3 is CASSHTLTGQYEQYF. The DNA of the CDR3 is TGCGCCAGCAGCCACACACTGACCGGACAATACGAGCAGTACTTC. Full variable domain (missing parts from reference TRBV5-1 and TRBJ2-7): KAGVTQTPRYLIKTRGQQVTLSCSPISGHRSVSWYQQTPGQGLQFLFEYFSETQRNKGNFPGRFSGRQFSNSRSEMNVSTLELGDSALYLCASSHTLTGQYEQYFGPGTRLTVT.

This clonotype was seen a single time. J is TRBJ2-2 and V is TRBV7-3; 8 bases agree with TRBD2. This CDR3 region has 17 residues. Per germline, CDR1 SGHTA and CDR2 FQGTGA. The junction had 11 bases not matched to a gene; V was cut back by 4 bases and J by 4 bases. The chain's CDR3 is CASSSNHEREITGELFF. In DNA form, the CDR3 reads TGTGCCAGCAGCTCCAATCACGAGCGGGAGATCACCGGGGAGCTGTTTTTT.

This clonotype was observed many times. V and J are TRBV5-6 and TRBJ2-1; D is unresolved. With 0 bases removed from V and 4 bases from J, the gap between germline ends came to 8 bases. There are 14 residues in the CDR3. Germline V gene lookup returns CDR1 SGHDT and CDR2 YYEEEE. CDR3 DNA: TGTGCCAGCAGCTTGGTCGACCGTTACAATGAGCAGTTCTTC. Its protein product is CASSLVDRYNEQFF.

Ten or more counts support this clonotype. This chain links TRBV4-1 with TRBJ2-7; 7 bases match TRBD1. This CDR3 region has 13 residues. With V trimmed by 3 bases and J by 7 bases, 6 bases remained unmatched. The germline gives CDR1 MGHRA, CDR2 YSYEKL. CDR3: CASSQVQGWEQYF. The CDR3 nucleotides are TGCGCCAGCAGCCAGGTACAGGGGTGGGAGCAGTACTTC.

Notes on this clonotype: The junction departs from the called germline gene at one end, perhaps through a read error. The rearrangement links TRBV9 to TRBJ2-7, with a weak D call TRBD1 (7 bases). The CDR3 has 15 amino acids. Per germline, CDR1 SGDLS and CDR2 YYNGEE. CDR3 loop: CASSVEEGADYKQYF. CDR3 nucleotides: TGTGCCAGCAGCGTAGAGGAGGGGGCTGACTACAAGCAGTACTTC.

This chain uses TRBV25-1 with TRBJ2-7; D gene unclear. The CDR3 sequence is 16 residues long. Trimming shortened V by 1 base and J by 3 bases, and 16 bases separated the two germline ends. Germline V gene lookup returns CDR1 MGHDK and CDR2 SYGVNS. CDR3 in amino acids: CASSEFKGTENYEQYF. CDR3 DNA sequence: TGTGCCAGCAGTGAATTTAAGGGAACAGAGAACTACGAGCAGTACTTC.

This clonotype was observed a few times. V and J are TRBV24-1 and TRBJ2-3; D is unresolved. From germline, CDR1 is KGHDR and CDR2 SFDVKD. V lost 1 base and J 6 bases, leaving 4 bases between the germline ends. CDR3 size: 12 residues. CDR3 sequence: CATSDFEDTQYF. The DNA for the CDR3 is TGTGCCACCAGTGATTTTGAGGATACGCAGTATTTT.

The chain employs TRBV20-1 and TRBJ2-7, with TRBD2 matching 8 bases. Per the germline V gene, CDR1 is DFQATT and CDR2 is SNEGSKA (reference sequence). The J segment lost 6 bases and the V segment lost 0 bases, leaving 1 base of the junction unmatched. This CDR3 region has 12 residues. DNA of the CDR3: TGCAGTGCTAGAGATAGCGGGGTCGAGCAGTACTTC. It yields the protein CSARDSGVEQYF.

This clonotype was seen repeatedly, ten times or more. This sequence joins TRBV4-3 and TRBJ2-1; 10 positions match TRBD1. This CDR3 contains 19 residues. Germline-derived CDR1 and CDR2 are LGHNA and YSLEER. V shed 3 bases and J 3 bases; nucleotides not matched to a gene: 14. The CDR3 protein is CASSQRLVTGTGVYNEQFF. The CDR3, as DNA: TGCGCCAGCAGCCAGCGATTAGTAACCGGGACAGGGGTCTACAATGAGCAGTTCTTC.

The chain links TRBV19 to TRBJ2-1, with 10 bases that match TRBD2. The CDR3 has 16 residues. Germline V gene sequence: CDR1 LNHDA, CDR2 SQIVND (reference sequence). The trim removed 3 bases at V and 0 bases at J, leaving 2 bases unmatched. This chain's CDR3 is CASSMPSGSSYNEQFF. In nucleotides, the CDR3 is TGTGCCAGTAGTATGCCTAGCGGGAGCTCCTACAATGAGCAGTTCTTC.